The sample holds a few counts of the clone carrying this TCR beta chain. The data belong to a study of blood T cell repertoires in COVID-19. Study details: Specimens from acute and convalescent COVID-19 originated in the United States, Italy and Spain. Sources were T cells, B-cell-depleted T cells, or PBMCs; the material itself was cDNA or gDNA.

Authors' data handling: It was from reference gene primer amplification that nucleated cell counts were estimated. Method: immunoSEQ multiplex PCR; TCRdb's copy keeps in-frame clones and lacks some. V and J calls and clone size come straight from that table; D and trimming were deduced from the DNA. The top ten clones hold 5.2% of a sample with 200,000 to 300,000 clones, around 87% of them seen once. V shed 4 bases and J 0 bases; nucleotides not matched to a gene: 6. Germline-derived CDR1 and CDR2 are SGHRS and YFSETQ. The CDR3 extends over 15 amino acids. The chain couples TRBV5-1 to TRBJ1-2; 7 nucleotides match TRBD1. The receptor's source is a woman aged 60-70 years with COVID-19, enrolled during active disease. The sequenced sample consisted of peripheral blood. The CDR3 region has the DNA TGCGCCAGCAGCCCCACAGGGGAAGCTAACTATGGCTACACCTTC. Protein product: CASSPTGEANYGYTF.